One and the same sample provided the 17 T cell receptor beta chains below, sequenced in a study of blood T cells in healthy people across ages. Combining a sample-barcoded 5' primer with a J-beta primer mix, a second PCR ran for about 6 to 11 cycles. TCRdb analysed the 5' RACE reads with MiXCR anew, one entry per CDR3 protein. The data show about 1.4 million distinct CDR3 sequences, around 59% seen once. The sequencing sample was made of blood. The receptors were gathered from a man between 18 and 35 years old in good health.

The chain combines TRBV6-6 with TRBJ2-1, with unresolved D. The ends were cut back, 8 bases at V and 6 bases at J, with 8 bases in the middle. The CDR3 sequence is 11 residues long. In germline, CDR1 is MNHNY, CDR2 SVGAGI (reference sequence). The chain's CDR3 is CASLDGNEQFF. As DNA, the CDR3 is TGTGCCAGCCTCGACGGCAATGAGCAGTTCTTC.

The V gene is TRBV7-9, the J gene TRBJ2-5, with D uncertain. Trimming shortened V by 5 bases and J by 4 bases, and 11 bases separated the two germline ends. This CDR3 has 13 amino acids. Germline V lookup: CDR1 SEHNR, CDR2 FQNEAQ (reference sequence). The CDR3 DNA reads as TGTGCCAGCAGCGCCCTCGTGGCAGAGACCCAGTACTTC. Its protein is CASSALVAETQYF.

This clonotype was detected only once. The chain couples TRBV15 to TRBJ2-7; perhaps D is TRBD1 or TRBD2 (6 bases each). The V end was cut by 0 bases, the J end by 3 bases, with 21 bases between. The germline CDR1 and CDR2 sequences are LNHNV and YYDKDF (reference sequence). CDR3 length: 18 amino acids. CDR3 amino acids: CATSREEDRGTPYYEQYF. DNA of the CDR3: TGTGCCACCAGCAGAGAGGAGGACCGGGGGACACCTTACTACGAGCAGTACTTC.

DNA of the CDR3: TGTGCCATCAGTGAGGTCCCCTCCGGGTCTTCTCGGGACGAGCAGTACTTC. This codes for CAISEVPSGSSRDEQYF. The chain couples TRBV10-3 to TRBJ2-7; no reliable D call. The germline gives CDR1 ENHRY, CDR2 SYGVKD. Trimming removed 2 bases at V and 5 bases at J, with 22 bases between. The CDR3 runs to 17 residues.

The chain carries TRBV4-1 and TRBJ2-1; D is unclear. The germline CDR1 and CDR2 sequences are MGHRA and YSYEKL. CDR3 length: 12 residues. Trimming stripped 4 bases from V and 10 bases from J, with 11 bases between. CDR3 bases: TGCGCCAGCAGCCCCCTGGGTTGGGAGCAGTTCTTC. Its translation: CASSPLGWEQFF.

The V gene is TRBV29-1, the J gene TRBJ1-1; D possibly corresponds to TRBD1 (6 bases). V shed 4 bases and J shed 3 bases, with 18 bases lying between them. The CDR3 contains 15 residues. Germline values: CDR1 SQVTM, CDR2 ANQGSEA. The CDR3 loop reads CSVASGARVDTEAFF. The CDR3 region has the DNA TGCAGCGTTGCCTCGGGGGCGCGTGTGGACACTGAAGCTTTCTTT.

The sample holds a few counts of this clonotype. The chain employs TRBV14 and TRBJ2-7; D may be TRBD1 (5 bases). This CDR3 is built from 17 residues. Germline CDR1 SGHDN, CDR2 FVKESK. Trimming took 4 bases from V and 0 from J, leaving 19 bases between them. The CDR3 DNA is TGTGCCAGCAGCCCTGGGGCAGAAGGCTTCGGCTCCTACGAGCAGTACTTC. This sequence encodes CASSPGAEGFGSYEQYF.

V and J are TRBV7-9 and TRBJ2-5, with 9 positions matching TRBD2. Germline CDR1 SEHNR, CDR2 FQNEAQ (reference sequence). The CDR3 runs to 14 residues. Losses at the gene ends were 5 bases for V and 11 bases for J; bases not matched to a gene: 12. CDR3 sequence reads: CASSPGGLANEQYF. The CDR3 DNA is TGTGCCAGCAGCCCGGGGGGACTAGCAAATGAGCAGTACTTC. Supplemented by reference TRBV7-9 and TRBJ2-5, the full variable domain reads DTGVSQNPRHKITKRGQNVTFRCDPISEHNRLYWYRQTLGQGPEFLTYFQNEAQLEKSRLLSDRFSAERPKGSFSTLEIQRTEQGDSAMYLCASSPGGLANEQYFGPGTRLLVL.

This clonotype appeared many times. This sequence joins TRBV12-3 or TRBV12-4 and TRBJ2-7; D is uncertain. The CDR3 covers 13 residues. Trimming pared 0 bases from V and 4 bases from J, leaving 7 bases between. DNA for the CDR3: TGTGCCAGCAGTTTAGCGCTATCGTACGAGCAGTACTTC. Protein: CASSLALSYEQYF.

This rearrangement joins TRBV27 to TRBJ2-5; 9 nucleotides align to TRBD1. The V segment lost 5 bases and the J segment 4 bases; nucleotides outside the gene matches: 8. The length of the CDR3 is 15 residues. Germline-derived CDR1 and CDR2 are MNHEY and SMNVEV (reference sequence). The chain's CDR3 is CASSGRDRERETQYF. The CDR3 bases are TGTGCCAGCAGTGGCCGGGACAGGGAGCGAGAGACCCAGTACTTC.

The genes are TRBV4-2 and TRBJ1-2; D ambiguous. CDR3 size: 12 residues. Trimming removed 1 base from V and 6 bases from J, with 6 bases in between. Germline CDR1 reads LGHNA; CDR2 reads YNFKEQ. In DNA form, the CDR3 reads TGTGCCAGCAGCCAAGGTTTCCATGGCTACACCTTC. Protein: CASSQGFHGYTF.

The rearrangement links TRBV11-2 to TRBJ1-2; D might be TRBD1 (5 bases). The V gene lost 5 bases and the J gene lost 3 bases, with 10 bases spanning the gap. Per germline, CDR1 SGHAT and CDR2 FQNNGV. The length of the CDR3 is 13 residues. The CDR3 spells CASSPGLYYGYTF. The CDR3 nucleotides are TGTGCCAGCAGCCCAGGGCTTTACTATGGCTACACCTTC.

There are a few counts of this clonotype. The chain uses TRBV10-3 and TRBJ2-5; D is unclear. Trimming pared 3 bases from V and 2 bases from J, leaving 10 bases between. There are 14 residues in the CDR3. Per germline, CDR1 ENHRY and CDR2 SYGVKD. The CDR3 loop reads CAISDIGPQETQYF. For the CDR3, the DNA is TGTGCCATCAGTGATATTGGGCCACAAGAGACCCAGTACTTC.

V gene TRBV4-3 combines with J gene TRBJ2-4; either TRBD1 or TRBD2 may supply D (5 bases each). Germline-derived CDR1 and CDR2 are LGHNA and YSLEER. V was clipped by 0 bases and J by 9 bases, with 15 bases between them. The CDR3 consists of 15 residues. The CDR3 coding sequence is TGCGCCAGCAGCCAAGACTGGGACCGACTCAGCATTCAGTACTTC. Amino acids: CASSQDWDRLSIQYF.

This clonotype was seen just once. The V call is TRBV4-2, the J call TRBJ2-2; TRBD2 matches at 8 bases. In germline, CDR1 is LGHNA, CDR2 YNFKEQ. CDR3 size: 16 residues. Trimming took 3 bases from V and 0 from J; bases not matched to a gene: 3. Written as DNA, the CDR3 is TGTGCCAGCAGCCACAGGACTAGCACGAACACCGGGGAGCTGTTTTTT. It is translated as CASSHRTSTNTGELFF.

The sample holds a few counts of this clonotype. The gene calls are TRBV2 and TRBJ2-5; D remains unclear. The CDR3 has 13 amino acids. Trimming removed 8 bases at V and 2 bases at J, with 12 bases between. CDR1 and CDR2 (germline): SNHLY, FYNNEI. This CDR3 is CASGRTAQETQYF. As DNA, the CDR3 is TGTGCCAGCGGACGGACGGCACAAGAGACCCAGTACTTC.

This clonotype has more than one count but fewer than ten. The J gene is TRBJ2-5, the V gene TRBV4-1, with D perhaps matching TRBD1 or TRBD2 (5 bases each). The V gene's germline CDR1 is MGHRA and CDR2 YSYEKL. The CDR3 is made up of 14 amino acids. Trimming removed 1 base from V and 7 bases from J, with 13 bases in between. The CDR3 nucleotides are TGCGCCAGCAGCCAAGTCGGGGCCGGCGGGACCCAGTACTTC. Protein product: CASSQVGAGGTQYF.